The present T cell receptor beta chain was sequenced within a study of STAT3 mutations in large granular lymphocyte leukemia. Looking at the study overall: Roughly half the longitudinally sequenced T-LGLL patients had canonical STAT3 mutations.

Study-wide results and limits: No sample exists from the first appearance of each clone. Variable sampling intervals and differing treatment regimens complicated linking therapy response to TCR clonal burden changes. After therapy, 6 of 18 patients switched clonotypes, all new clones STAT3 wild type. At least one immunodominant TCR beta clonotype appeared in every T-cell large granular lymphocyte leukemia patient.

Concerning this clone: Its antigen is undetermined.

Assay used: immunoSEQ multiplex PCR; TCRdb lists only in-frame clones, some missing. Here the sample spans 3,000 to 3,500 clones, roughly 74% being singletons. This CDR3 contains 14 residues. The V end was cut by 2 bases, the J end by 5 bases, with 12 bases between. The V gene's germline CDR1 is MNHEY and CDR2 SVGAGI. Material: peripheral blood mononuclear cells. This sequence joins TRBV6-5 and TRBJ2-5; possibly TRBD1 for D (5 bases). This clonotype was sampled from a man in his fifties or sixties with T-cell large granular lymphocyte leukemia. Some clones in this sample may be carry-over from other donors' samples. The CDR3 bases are TGTGCCAGCAGTTACAGACAGTCTGGGGAGACCCAGTACTTC. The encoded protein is CASSYRQSGETQYF.